This T cell receptor (beta chain) is drawn from a study of technical replicates of blood from a handful of donors. The CDR3 has 21 residues. CDR1 and CDR2 (germline): MDHEN, SYDVKM. V was cut by 3 bases and J by 7 bases, with 33 bases left in between. Libraries were prepared by immunoSEQ multiplex PCR; TCRdb keeps only in-frame clonotypes and omits some of them. The repertoire holds about 88,000 clones, with 90% to 95% as singletons. Source material: T cells isolated from PBMCs. This clonotype was obtained from a human donor in good health. The chain combines TRBV28 with TRBJ1-4; D remains unclear. DNA of the CDR3: TGTGCCAGCAGTTTTTTATCCCCACCTTCTACCCTCTCTGGACGGGGTGAAAAACTGTTTTTT. The encoded protein is CASSFLSPPSTLSGRGEKLFF.